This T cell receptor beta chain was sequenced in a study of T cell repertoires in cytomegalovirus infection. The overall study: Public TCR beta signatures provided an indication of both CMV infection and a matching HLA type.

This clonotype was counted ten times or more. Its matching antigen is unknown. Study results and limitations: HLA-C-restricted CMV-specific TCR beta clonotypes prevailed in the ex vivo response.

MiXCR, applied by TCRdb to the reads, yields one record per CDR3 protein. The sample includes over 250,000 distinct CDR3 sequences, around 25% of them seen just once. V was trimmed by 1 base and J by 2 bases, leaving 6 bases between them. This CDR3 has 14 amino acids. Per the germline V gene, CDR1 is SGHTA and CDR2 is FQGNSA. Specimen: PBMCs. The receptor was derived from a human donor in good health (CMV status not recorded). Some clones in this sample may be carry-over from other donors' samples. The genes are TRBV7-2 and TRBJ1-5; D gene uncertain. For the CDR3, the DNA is TGTGCCAGCAGCTTAGGGGCAGGCAATCAGCCCCAGCATTTT. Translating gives CASSLGAGNQPQHF. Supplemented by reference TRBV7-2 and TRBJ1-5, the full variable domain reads GAGVSQSPSNKVTEKGKDVELRCDPISGHTALYWYRQSLGQGLEFLIYFQGNSAPDKSGLPSDRFSAERTGGSVSTLTIQRTQQEDSAVYLCASSLGAGNQPQHFGDGTRLSIL.